One T cell receptor beta chain is described in this entry. V was pared by 3 bases and J by 4 bases, with 9 bases of the junction left unmatched. The CDR3 is made up of 15 amino acids. The V gene's germline CDR1 is SGDLS and CDR2 YYNGEE. TCRdb's table, derived via immunoSEQ multiplex PCR, lists solely in-frame clones and lacks some. Among tens of thousands of clones, 85% to 95% were seen once, and the ten largest hold roughly 1.9%. The entry originates in a study of T cell changes during pregnancy in multiple sclerosis. The input for sequencing was peripheral blood, taken in the third trimester of pregnancy. The V and J genes are TRBV9 and TRBJ2-7; 8 nucleotides match TRBD2. The source of this sequence is a female donor in good health, enrolled as a control in a pregnancy study. CDR3 sequence reads: CASSAAGGIWYEQYF. The CDR3 region has the DNA TGTGCCAGCAGCGCCGCGGGGGGTATTTGGTACGAGCAGTACTTC.